The rows below give T cell receptor beta chains drawn from one sample of a study of blood T cells in healthy people across ages. Using its own MiXCR run on the 5' RACE reads, TCRdb lists one record per CDR3 protein. The sample holds 1.5 million to 2 million distinct CDR3 sequences, approximately 40% seen once. Sequencing was performed on blood. The receptors shown here come from a human donor in good health. The CDR3 runs from the conserved cysteine through the conserved F or W. The order of the fields is CDR3 DNA, CDR3 protein, clone size, D gene, J gene, V gene. The D gene is left open where the match is weak. Some rows mark clone size as missing; the rest say once, few, many or name a class of expanded clone.

DNA: TGTGCCAGCAGTTCTCGGCAGGTGGGCAATCAGCCCCAGCATTTT
CDR3: CASSSRQVGNQPQHF
size: -
D: -
J: TRBJ1-5
V: TRBV28

DNA: TGTGTCAGCAGGGTACAGGTCTTCGGCTACACCTTC
CDR3: CVSRVQVFGYTF
size: -
D: -
J: TRBJ1-2
V: TRBV2

DNA: TGTGCCAGCAGCCAGATTGGGGGCGACGGCTACACCTTC
CDR3: CASSQIGGDGYTF
size: -
D: -
J: TRBJ1-2
V: TRBV3-1

DNA: TGTGCCAGCAGCTTAGTTCGGGACGCCTCCACAGATACGCAGTATTTT
CDR3: CASSLVRDASTDTQYF
size: -
D: -
J: TRBJ2-3
V: TRBV11-2

DNA: TGTGCCACCAGAAGGGGAGGGACAGGGCACAATGGGCAGTTCTTC
CDR3: CATRRGGTGHNGQFF
size: few
D: TRBD1
J: TRBJ2-1
V: TRBV24-1

DNA: TGTGCCAGCAGTGCTGGACTAGCGGGGGCGAGAGAGCAGTACTTC
CDR3: CASSAGLAGAREQYF
size: -
D: TRBD2
J: TRBJ2-7
V: TRBV2

DNA: TGTGCCAGCAGTTTTTCACCGGGGACCAGGAGCTCCTACGAGCAGTACTTC
CDR3: CASSFSPGTRSSYEQYF
size: -
D: -
J: TRBJ2-7
V: TRBV28

DNA: TGTGCCAGCAGCTTAGAGGGAGACGGCTACAATGAGCAGTTCTTC
CDR3: CASSLEGDGYNEQFF
size: few
D: -
J: TRBJ2-1
V: TRBV11-1

DNA: TGTGCCAGCAGCTTGTTTGGGTATCTGGCTAACTATGGCTACACCTTC
CDR3: CASSLFGYLANYGYTF
size: few
D: -
J: TRBJ1-2
V: TRBV5-5

DNA: TGTGCCAGCAGCTTGGTTGCGGCTAGCGGATCGCCTCAAGAGACCCAGTACTTC
CDR3: CASSLVAASGSPQETQYF
size: few
D: TRBD2
J: TRBJ2-5
V: TRBV5-5

DNA: TGTGCCACCAGTGACTCGACAGGGTTCGAGCAGTACTTC
CDR3: CATSDSTGFEQYF
size: -
D: TRBD1
J: TRBJ2-7
V: TRBV24-1

DNA: TGTGCCAGCAGTGAAGTTATGGAGTTGGCCGGGGCCAACGTCCTGACTTTC
CDR3: CASSEVMELAGANVLTF
size: -
D: -
J: TRBJ2-6
V: TRBV6-1

DNA: TGTGCCAGCAGCTCGCCCCCTAGCGGGGGGATAGCCCCCTACAATGAGCAGTTCTTC
CDR3: CASSSPPSGGIAPYNEQFF
size: few
D: TRBD2
J: TRBJ2-1
V: TRBV7-3

DNA: TGCGCCAGCAGCTTGGATGCGACATATGAAAAACTGTTTTTT
CDR3: CASSLDATYEKLFF
size: -
D: -
J: TRBJ1-4
V: TRBV5-1

DNA: TGTGCCAGCAGCCAACTTAATTCACCCCTCCACTTT
CDR3: CASSQLNSPLHF
size: many
D: -
J: TRBJ1-6
V: TRBV4-1

DNA: TGTGCCAGCAGCCAGGCCCAGGGCTCCTATAATTCACCCCTCCACTTT
CDR3: CASSQAQGSYNSPLHF
size: -
D: -
J: TRBJ1-6
V: TRBV4-2

DNA: TGTGCCACCAGCAGGGAACAAGGAACCTACGAGCAGTACTTC
CDR3: CATSREQGTYEQYF
size: few
D: -
J: TRBJ2-7
V: TRBV15

DNA: TGTGCCAGCAGCACTCGACGGACAGACAATGAGCAGTTCTTC
CDR3: CASSTRRTDNEQFF
size: -
D: -
J: TRBJ2-1
V: TRBV7-2

DNA: TGTGCCAGCAGCTTAGGGGGACTGGAAACCTACGAGCAGTACTTC
CDR3: CASSLGGLETYEQYF
size: many
D: -
J: TRBJ2-7
V: TRBV7-3

DNA: TGTGCCAGCAGCAAATGGGGCGGGGACGGCGAGCAGTACTTC
CDR3: CASSKWGGDGEQYF
size: many
D: -
J: TRBJ2-7
V: TRBV21-1

DNA: TGCAGTGCTAACCGGGCTAGCGGGGTCAATGAGCAGTTCTTC
CDR3: CSANRASGVNEQFF
size: -
D: TRBD2
J: TRBJ2-1
V: TRBV20-1

DNA: TGTGCCAGCAGCCTGACAGGGAACCCCTACGAGCAGTACTTC
CDR3: CASSLTGNPYEQYF
size: few
D: TRBD1
J: TRBJ2-7
V: TRBV7-3

DNA: TGTGCCAGCAGTGAAAGGGGACTAGCAAACAATGAGCAGTTCTTC
CDR3: CASSERGLANNEQFF
size: -
D: TRBD2
J: TRBJ2-1
V: TRBV12-3/TRBV12-4

DNA: TGCAGTGCTAGTGATCGGTGGGGGGGCTACAATGAGCAGTTCTTC
CDR3: CSASDRWGGYNEQFF
size: -
D: TRBD2
J: TRBJ2-1
V: TRBV20-1

DNA: TGCAGCGGTCAAGAGGGCTACAATGAGCAGTTCTTC
CDR3: CSGQEGYNEQFF
size: few
D: -
J: TRBJ2-1
V: TRBV29-1

DNA: TGCGCCAGCAGCTCTTTAGCGGGGGGAACCAAAAACATTCAGTACTTC
CDR3: CASSSLAGGTKNIQYF
size: -
D: TRBD2
J: TRBJ2-4
V: TRBV5-1

DNA: TGCAGTGCTAGCGGTGGGCTAGCGGGCGGTGAGCAGTTCTTC
CDR3: CSASGGLAGGEQFF
size: few
D: TRBD2
J: TRBJ2-1
V: TRBV20-1

DNA: TGCAGTGCTAGAGATCCTGGGGGACTCTACGAGCAGTACTTC
CDR3: CSARDPGGLYEQYF
size: many
D: -
J: TRBJ2-7
V: TRBV20-1

DNA: TGTGCCAGCTCACCTAATCAGATAACCTCTGGAAACACCATATATTTT
CDR3: CASSPNQITSGNTIYF
size: -
D: -
J: TRBJ1-3
V: TRBV18

DNA: TGTGCCAGCAGCGCAGCGGGAGGGGGCGAGCAGTACTTC
CDR3: CASSAAGGGEQYF
size: few
D: TRBD2
J: TRBJ2-7
V: TRBV9